What follows are 13 T cell receptor beta chains derived from one specimen sequenced in a study of blood T cell repertoires in COVID-19 (TCRdb year 2020). Library prep was done by the immunoSEQ multiplex PCR assay. This immuneACCESS table, as held by TCRdb, lists in-frame sequences with V and J called but not all clones. Of the missing ones, under half trace to an unresolved V gene in checked studies; the others have no known cause. Here the sample has about 55,000 clones; about nine tenths occur a single time. 8.5% of the sample rests with the top ten. Input material: peripheral blood. Source of these receptors: a man between 60 and 75 years old with active COVID-19.

The chain combines TRBV3-1 (or the pseudogene TRBV3-2) with TRBJ1-1, with D unclear. There are 14 residues in the CDR3. The germline gives CDR1 LGHDT, CDR2 YNNKEL (reference sequence). Trimming shortened V by 5 bases and J by 5 bases, and 15 bases separated the two germline ends. The CDR3: CASSSSGSVTEAFF. In nucleotides, the CDR3 is TGTGCCAGCAGCTCAAGCGGCTCAGTAACTGAAGCTTTCTTT.

The chain couples TRBV19 to TRBJ2-7; D ambiguous. Per germline, CDR1 LNHDA and CDR2 SQIVND (reference sequence). The CDR3 loop spans 14 amino acids. Trimming removed 7 bases from V and 2 bases from J, with 15 bases in between. The CDR3 DNA is TGTGCCAGTACCATCTCTGCCACTACCTACGAGCAGTACTTC. It codes for CASTISATTYEQYF.

The V call is TRBV9, the J call TRBJ1-3; D ambiguous. The CDR3 totals 14 residues. The ends were cut back, 0 bases at V and 4 bases at J, with 8 bases in the middle. Per the germline V gene, CDR1 is SGDLS and CDR2 is YYNGEE. The CDR3 bases are TGTGCCAGCAGCGTAGACCGGTCGGGAAACACCATATATTTT. Protein sequence: CASSVDRSGNTIYF.

This chain uses TRBV24-1 with TRBJ2-7; D unclear. This CDR3 contains 13 residues. Deletions cut 3 bases from V and 5 bases from J, with 10 bases between. CDR1 KGHDR and CDR2 SFDVKD come from the germline V gene. CDR3 sequence: CATSDRNSHEQYF. CDR3 nucleotide sequence: TGTGCCACCAGTGATCGTAACAGCCACGAGCAGTACTTC.

The rearrangement joins TRBV2 to TRBJ2-3; TRBD1 aligns across 7 bases. V trimming: 4 bases; J trimming: 0 bases; junction bases outside the gene matches: 4. The CDR3 runs to 15 residues. Germline V gene data show CDR1 as SNHLY and CDR2 as FYNNEI. The CDR3 DNA reads TGTGCCAGCAGTGGACAGGGAACTAGCACAGATACGCAGTATTTT. The encoded protein is CASSGQGTSTDTQYF.

The chain uses TRBV6-5 and TRBJ2-5; D uncertain. V shed 6 bases and J shed 5 bases, with 13 bases lying between them. CDR3 length: 13 amino acids. Germline lookup yields CDR1 MNHEY and CDR2 SVGAGI. In DNA, the CDR3 is TGTGCCAGCAGCAATCCCCCAGTGGAGACCCAGTACTTC. Translating it yields CASSNPPVETQYF.

This chain joins TRBV27 and TRBJ1-4, with 10 positions matching TRBD1. CDR3 length: 17 residues. The trim removed 4 bases at V and 2 bases at J, leaving 7 bases unmatched. The germline V gene encodes CDR1 MNHEY and CDR2 SMNVEV (reference sequence). CDR3 nucleotide sequence: TGTGCCAGCAGTTCCCCCGGGACAGGGGTCACTAATGAAAAACTGTTTTTT. Protein product: CASSSPGTGVTNEKLFF.

In its sample, this clone was seen a few times. This chain's CDR3 is CSVGRGAHTEAFF. The CDR3 nucleotides read TGCAGCGTTGGTCGGGGGGCGCACACTGAAGCTTTCTTT. The gene calls are TRBV29-1 and TRBJ1-1; D might be TRBD1 (6 bases). The CDR3 has 13 amino acids. V was pared by 4 bases and J by 3 bases, with 12 bases between. Germline V gene data show CDR1 as SQVTM and CDR2 as ANQGSEA.

The rearrangement uses TRBV6-2 or TRBV6-3 and TRBJ1-4; 8 nucleotides align to TRBD1. This CDR3 has 16 residues. Per the germline V gene, CDR1 is MNHEY and CDR2 is SVGEGT. J was trimmed by 0 bases and V by 6 bases; bases with no gene match: 6. The DNA for the CDR3 is TGTGCCAGCAGCCCGTGGACAGGGACAACTAATGAAAAACTGTTTTTT. This encodes CASSPWTGTTNEKLFF.

V is TRBV3-1 (or the pseudogene TRBV3-2) and J is TRBJ2-3; 7 positions agree with TRBD2. V trimming: 4 bases; J trimming: 3 bases; junction bases outside the gene matches: 4. The CDR3 runs to 14 residues. The V gene's germline CDR1 is LGHDT and CDR2 YNNKEL (reference sequence). This CDR3 is CASSPGLVTDTQYF. The CDR3 DNA follows: TGTGCCAGCAGCCCCGGACTAGTTACAGATACGCAGTATTTT.

The rearrangement joins TRBV5-1 to TRBJ2-7; 10 bases fit TRBD2. The CDR3 has 13 residues. Germline V gene sequence: CDR1 SGHRS, CDR2 YFSETQ. Trimming took 3 bases from V and 6 from J; bases not matched to a gene: 3. CDR3 coding DNA: TGCGCCAGCAGCTGGACTAGCGGTGTCGAGCAGTACTTC. Its protein product is CASSWTSGVEQYF.

The V and J genes are TRBV10-2 and TRBJ2-5; D might be TRBD1 (5 bases). CDR1 WSHSY and CDR2 SAAADI come from the germline V gene. This CDR3 is 12 amino acids long. Trimming took 3 bases from V and 3 from J, leaving 5 bases between them. The CDR3 loop reads CASSEQEETQYF. The CDR3 DNA sequence: TGCGCCAGCAGTGAACAGGAAGAGACCCAGTACTTC.

This sequence joins TRBV5-1 and TRBJ1-5; 7 nucleotides agree with TRBD1. V trimming: 4 bases; J trimming: 7 bases; junction bases outside the gene matches: 11. Germline V gene data show CDR1 as SGHRS and CDR2 as YFSETQ. The CDR3 extends over 15 amino acids. CDR3 amino acids: CASSQGTVANQPQHF. CDR3 coding DNA: TGCGCCAGCAGCCAGGGGACAGTTGCTAACCAGCCCCAGCATTTT.